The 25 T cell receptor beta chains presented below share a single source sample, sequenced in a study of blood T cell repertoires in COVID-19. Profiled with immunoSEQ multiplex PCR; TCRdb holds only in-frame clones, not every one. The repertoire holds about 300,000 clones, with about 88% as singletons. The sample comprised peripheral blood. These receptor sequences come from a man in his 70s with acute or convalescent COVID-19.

CDR3 in amino acids: CASSVSGTGDRGNQPQHF. In nucleotides, the CDR3 is TGTGCCAGCTCCGTCTCCGGGACAGGTGACCGGGGGAATCAGCCCCAGCATTTT. The chain has TRBV18 and TRBJ1-5; 8 nucleotides align to TRBD1. The germline CDR1 and CDR2 sequences are KGHSH and LQKENI. CDR3 length equals 18 residues. The V gene end was trimmed by 6 bases and the J gene end by 4 bases; junction bases not matched to a gene: 17.

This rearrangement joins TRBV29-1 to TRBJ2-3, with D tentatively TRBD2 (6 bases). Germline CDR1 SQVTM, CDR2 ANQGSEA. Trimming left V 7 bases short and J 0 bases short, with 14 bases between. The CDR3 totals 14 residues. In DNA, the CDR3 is TGCAGCGGACAGACCGGGACTAGCACAGATACGCAGTATTTT. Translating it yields CSGQTGTSTDTQYF.

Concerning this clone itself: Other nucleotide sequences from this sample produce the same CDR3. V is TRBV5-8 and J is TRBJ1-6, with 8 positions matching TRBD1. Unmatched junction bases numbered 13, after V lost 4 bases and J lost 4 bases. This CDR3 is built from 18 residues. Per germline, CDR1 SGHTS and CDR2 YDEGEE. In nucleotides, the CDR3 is TGTGCCAGCAGCCCGTGGGGGGGGACAGGCCGGTATAATTCACCCCTCCACTTT. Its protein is CASSPWGGTGRYNSPLHF.

CDR3 nucleotide sequence: TGTGCCAGCAGTTCCCGCAGACAGGGGGCCCATCAGCCCCAGCATTTT. Translated, it gives CASSSRRQGAHQPQHF. The chain uses TRBV28 and TRBJ1-5, with TRBD1 identical over 10 bases. This CDR3 comprises 16 residues. With 4 bases clipped from V and 5 bases from J, the junction kept 8 bases outside the gene matches. Per the germline V gene, CDR1 is MDHEN and CDR2 is SYDVKM.

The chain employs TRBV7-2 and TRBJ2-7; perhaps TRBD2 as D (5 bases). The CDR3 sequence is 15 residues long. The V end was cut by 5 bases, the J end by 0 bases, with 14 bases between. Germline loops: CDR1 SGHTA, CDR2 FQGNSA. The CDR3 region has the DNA TGTGCCAGCAGCCCGACAACGGGGTCCTCCTACGAGCAGTACTTC. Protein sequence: CASSPTTGSSYEQYF.

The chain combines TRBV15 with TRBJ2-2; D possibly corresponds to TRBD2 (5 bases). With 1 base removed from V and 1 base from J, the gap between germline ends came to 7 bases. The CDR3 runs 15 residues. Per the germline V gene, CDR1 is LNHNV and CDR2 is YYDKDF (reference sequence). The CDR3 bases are TGTGCCACCAGCAGAGTCCGGGGGAACACCGGGGAGCTGTTTTTT. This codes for CATSRVRGNTGELFF.

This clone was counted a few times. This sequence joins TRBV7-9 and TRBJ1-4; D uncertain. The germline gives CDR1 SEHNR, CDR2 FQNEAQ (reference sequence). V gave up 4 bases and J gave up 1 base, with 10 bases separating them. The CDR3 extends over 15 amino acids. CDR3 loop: CASSSVAQTNEKLFF. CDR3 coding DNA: TGTGCCAGCAGCTCCGTGGCCCAAACTAATGAAAAACTGTTTTTT.

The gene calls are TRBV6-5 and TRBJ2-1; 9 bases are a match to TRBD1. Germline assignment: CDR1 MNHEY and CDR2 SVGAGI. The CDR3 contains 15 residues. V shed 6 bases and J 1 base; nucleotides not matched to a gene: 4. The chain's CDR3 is CASSRGQGSYNEQFF. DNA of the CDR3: TGTGCCAGCAGCCGCGGACAGGGGTCCTACAATGAGCAGTTCTTC.

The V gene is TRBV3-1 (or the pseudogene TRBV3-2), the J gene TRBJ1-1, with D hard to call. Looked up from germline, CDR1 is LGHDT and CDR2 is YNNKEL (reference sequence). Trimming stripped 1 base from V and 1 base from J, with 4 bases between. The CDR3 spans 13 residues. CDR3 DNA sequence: TGTGCCAGCAGCCAAGCACAGAACACTGAAGCTTTCTTT. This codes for CASSQAQNTEAFF.

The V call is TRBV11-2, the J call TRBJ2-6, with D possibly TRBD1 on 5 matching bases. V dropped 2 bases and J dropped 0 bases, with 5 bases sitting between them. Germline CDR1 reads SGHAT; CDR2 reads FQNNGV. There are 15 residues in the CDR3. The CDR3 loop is CASSLTGSGANVLTF. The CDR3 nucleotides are TGTGCCAGCAGCTTAACAGGCTCTGGGGCCAACGTCCTGACTTTC.

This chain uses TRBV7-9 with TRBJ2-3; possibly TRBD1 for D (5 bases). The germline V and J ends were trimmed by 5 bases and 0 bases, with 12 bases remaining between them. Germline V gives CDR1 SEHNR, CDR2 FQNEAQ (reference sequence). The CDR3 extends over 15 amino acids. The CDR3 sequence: CASSRATASTDTQYF. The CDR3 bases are TGTGCCAGCAGCCGAGCGACAGCTAGCACAGATACGCAGTATTTT.

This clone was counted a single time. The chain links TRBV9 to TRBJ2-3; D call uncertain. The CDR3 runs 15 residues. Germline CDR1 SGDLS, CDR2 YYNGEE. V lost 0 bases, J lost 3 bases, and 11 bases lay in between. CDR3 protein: CASSVVGVLTDTQYF. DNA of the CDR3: TGTGCCAGCAGCGTAGTCGGAGTCTTAACAGATACGCAGTATTTT.

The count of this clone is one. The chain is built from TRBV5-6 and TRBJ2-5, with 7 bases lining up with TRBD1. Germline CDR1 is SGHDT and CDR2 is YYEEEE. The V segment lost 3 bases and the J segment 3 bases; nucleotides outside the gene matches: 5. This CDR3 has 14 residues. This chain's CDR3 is CASSSTGTEETQYF. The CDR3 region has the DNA TGTGCCAGCAGCTCAACCGGGACAGAAGAGACCCAGTACTTC.

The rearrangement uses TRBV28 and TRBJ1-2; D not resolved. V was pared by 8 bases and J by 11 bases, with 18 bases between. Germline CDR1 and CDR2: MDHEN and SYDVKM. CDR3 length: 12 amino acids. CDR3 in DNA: TGTGCCAGCCAATCTGGCCTCGGCGGGTACACCTTC. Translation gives CASQSGLGGYTF.

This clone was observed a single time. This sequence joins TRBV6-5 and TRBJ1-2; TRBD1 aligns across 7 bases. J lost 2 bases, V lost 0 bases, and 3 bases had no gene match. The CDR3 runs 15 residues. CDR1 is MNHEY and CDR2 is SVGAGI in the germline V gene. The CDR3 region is CASSYSTGSNYGYTF. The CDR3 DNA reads TGTGCCAGCAGTTACTCGACAGGGTCCAACTATGGCTACACCTTC.

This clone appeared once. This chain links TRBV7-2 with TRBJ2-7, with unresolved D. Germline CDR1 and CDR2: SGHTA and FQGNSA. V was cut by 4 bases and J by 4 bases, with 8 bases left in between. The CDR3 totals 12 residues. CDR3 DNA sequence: TGTGCCAGCAGCTCGACGCGGTACGAGCAGTACTTC. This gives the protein CASSSTRYEQYF.

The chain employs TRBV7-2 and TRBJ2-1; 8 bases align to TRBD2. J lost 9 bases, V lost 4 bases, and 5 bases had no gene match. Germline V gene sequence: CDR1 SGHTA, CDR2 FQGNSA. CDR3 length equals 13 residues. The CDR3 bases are TGTGCCAGCAGCTCTCCGGGACTAGTTGAGCAGTTCTTC. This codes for CASSSPGLVEQFF.

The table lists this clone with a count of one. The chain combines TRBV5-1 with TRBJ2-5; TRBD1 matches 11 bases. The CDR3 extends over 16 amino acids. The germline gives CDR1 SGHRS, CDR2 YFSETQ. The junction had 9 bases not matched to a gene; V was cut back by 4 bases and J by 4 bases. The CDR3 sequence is CASSPGRGQGAETQYF. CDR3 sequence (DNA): TGCGCCAGCAGCCCCGGAAGAGGACAGGGGGCAGAGACCCAGTACTTC.

CDR3 in amino acids: CASSYSPPDTEAFF. The CDR3 DNA sequence: TGTGCCAGCAGTTACTCACCCCCGGACACTGAAGCTTTCTTT. The chain joins TRBV6-6 to TRBJ1-1; D not certain. This CDR3 contains 14 residues. V lost 0 bases and J lost 3, with 8 bases in between. Germline values: CDR1 MNHNY, CDR2 SVGAGI (reference sequence).

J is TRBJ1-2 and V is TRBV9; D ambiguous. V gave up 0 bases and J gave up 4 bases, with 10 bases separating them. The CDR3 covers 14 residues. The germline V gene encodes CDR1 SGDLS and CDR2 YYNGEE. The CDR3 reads CASSVDPSVYGYTF. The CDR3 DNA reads TGTGCCAGCAGCGTAGATCCGTCCGTCTATGGCTACACCTTC. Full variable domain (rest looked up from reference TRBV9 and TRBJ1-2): DSGVTQTPKHLITATGQRVTLRCSPRSGDLSVYWYQQSLDQGLQFLIQYYNGEERAKGNILERFSAQQFPDLHSELNLSSLELGDSALYFCASSVDPSVYGYTFGSGTRLTVV.

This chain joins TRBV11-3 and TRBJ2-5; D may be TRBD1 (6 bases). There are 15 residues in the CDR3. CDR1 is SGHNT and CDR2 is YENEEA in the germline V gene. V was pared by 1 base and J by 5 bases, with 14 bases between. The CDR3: CASSLAVGAGETQYF. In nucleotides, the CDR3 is TGTGCCAGCAGCTTAGCAGTGGGGGCAGGGGAGACCCAGTACTTC.

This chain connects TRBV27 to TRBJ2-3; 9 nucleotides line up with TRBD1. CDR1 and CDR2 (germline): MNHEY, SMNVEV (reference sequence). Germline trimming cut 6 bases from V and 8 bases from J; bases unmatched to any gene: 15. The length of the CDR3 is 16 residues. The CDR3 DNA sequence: TGTGCCAGCAGACCATTGGACAGGGGTTCTTCTGTTACGCAGTATTTT. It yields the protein CASRPLDRGSSVTQYF.

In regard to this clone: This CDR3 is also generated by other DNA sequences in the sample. CDR3 residues: CASSGTGGYEQYF. In DNA form, the CDR3 reads TGTGCCAGTTCCGGGACAGGGGGCTACGAGCAGTACTTC. The chain has TRBV19 and TRBJ2-7; 11 positions agree with TRBD1. There are 13 residues in the CDR3. Germline V gene data show CDR1 as LNHDA and CDR2 as SQIVND (reference sequence). Trimming removed 8 bases from V and 3 bases from J; junction bases left unmatched: 3. Complete variable domain (other parts from reference TRBV19 and TRBJ2-7): DGGITQSPKYLFRKEGQNVTLSCEQNLNHDAMYWYRQDPGQGLRLIYYSQIVNDFQKGDIAEGYSVSREKKESFPLTVTSAQKNPTAFYLCASSGTGGYEQYFGPGTRLTVT.

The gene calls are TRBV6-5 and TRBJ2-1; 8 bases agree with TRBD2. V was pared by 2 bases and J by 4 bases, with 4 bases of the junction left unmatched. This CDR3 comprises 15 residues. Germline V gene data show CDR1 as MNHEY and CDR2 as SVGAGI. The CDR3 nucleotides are TGTGCCAGCAGTTACGGCGGGAGGATTTACAATGAGCAGTTCTTC. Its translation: CASSYGGRIYNEQFF.

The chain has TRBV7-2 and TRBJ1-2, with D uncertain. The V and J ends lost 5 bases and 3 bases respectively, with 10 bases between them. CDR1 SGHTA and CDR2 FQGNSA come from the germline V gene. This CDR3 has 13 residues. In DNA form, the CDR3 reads TGTGCCAGCAGCCTACAGTTAGACTATGGCTACACCTTC. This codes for CASSLQLDYGYTF.